This T cell receptor (beta chain) was found in a study of shared clonotypes between healthy human individuals. Replicate PCRs run on sorted subsets employed roughly 180 ng DNA, 30,000 to 35,000 T cell genomes. In the study's own analysis: With immunoSEQ giving junction-only sequences and no quality scores, filtering differed. Using immunoSEQ multiplex PCR, the repertoire was profiled, and TCRdb retains in-frame clones only, with some absent. The D gene and trimming were derived from the DNA, and the V and J assignments and clone size from that table. Seen here are hundreds of thousands of clones, around 92% observed once, and the top ten hold nearly 25%. Comment on this clone: Its antigen is not known. Different DNA sequences within this sample yield the same CDR3.

Germline V gene lookup returns CDR1 SEHNR and CDR2 FQNEAQ (reference sequence). CDR3 length: 13 amino acids. Losses at the gene ends were 6 bases for V and 2 bases for J; bases not matched to a gene: 4. General study findings and limits: An effect of sequencing depth on clonotype sharing among donors was expected.

Terminally differentiated effector memory CD45RA+ cells were excluded from the naive CD8 cells, which were CD45RO-negative and positively selected for CCR7. The origin of this receptor is a man aged 25 to 40 in good health. Source material: naive CD8+ T cells sorted from blood. The chain carries TRBV7-9 and TRBJ2-7; 7 nucleotides align to TRBD1. The CDR3 nucleotides read TGTGCCAGCAGTTCCAGGGGGACCTACGAGCAGTACTTC. As protein: CASSSRGTYEQYF.